This T cell receptor (beta chain) was observed in a study of shared clonotypes between healthy human individuals. Study background: The donors, a couple of women and a few men, were aged 18 to 49.

Every donor, a Caucasian adult, lived in Nashville, Tennessee. Generated by immunoSEQ multiplex PCR, the TCRdb table keeps only in-frame clones and is missing some. This table has 2 million to 3 million clones, 80% to 95% appearing once. The CDR3 spans 15 residues. Germline V CDR1 and CDR2: ENHRY, SYGVKD. The ends lost 6 bases at V and 4 bases at J; junction bases unmatched: 10. Regarding the study as a whole: Naive subsets generally exceeded memory subsets in estimated richness. In contrast to clonotypes shared by all four donors, non-shared clonotypes had lower generation probabilities.

A word on this clone: Its antigen is not identified.

The sample comprised naive CD4+ T cells from PBMCs. Subset indicated: CD45RA+ positively selected. The clonotype was recovered from a man younger than 35 in good health. Some clones in this sample may be carry-over from other donors' samples. The V and J genes are TRBV10-3 and TRBJ2-5, with 8 bases fitting TRBD2. CDR3 residues: CAISRSGSEGETQYF. CDR3 nucleotide sequence: TGTGCCATCAGCCGCAGCGGGAGTGAGGGAGAGACCCAGTACTTC.